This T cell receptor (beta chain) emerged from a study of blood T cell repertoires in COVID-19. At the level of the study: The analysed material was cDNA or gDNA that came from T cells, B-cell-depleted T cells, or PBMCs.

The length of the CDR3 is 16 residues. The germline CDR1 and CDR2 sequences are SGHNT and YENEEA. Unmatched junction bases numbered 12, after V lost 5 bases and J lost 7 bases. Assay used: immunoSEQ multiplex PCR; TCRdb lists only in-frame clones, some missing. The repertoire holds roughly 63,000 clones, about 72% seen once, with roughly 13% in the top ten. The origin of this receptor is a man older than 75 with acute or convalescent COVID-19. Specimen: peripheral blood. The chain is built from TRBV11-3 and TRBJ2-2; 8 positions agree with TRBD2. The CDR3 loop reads CASSPFYGGALGELFF. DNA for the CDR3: TGTGCCAGCAGCCCCTTTTACGGGGGGGCGCTCGGGGAGCTGTTTTTT.